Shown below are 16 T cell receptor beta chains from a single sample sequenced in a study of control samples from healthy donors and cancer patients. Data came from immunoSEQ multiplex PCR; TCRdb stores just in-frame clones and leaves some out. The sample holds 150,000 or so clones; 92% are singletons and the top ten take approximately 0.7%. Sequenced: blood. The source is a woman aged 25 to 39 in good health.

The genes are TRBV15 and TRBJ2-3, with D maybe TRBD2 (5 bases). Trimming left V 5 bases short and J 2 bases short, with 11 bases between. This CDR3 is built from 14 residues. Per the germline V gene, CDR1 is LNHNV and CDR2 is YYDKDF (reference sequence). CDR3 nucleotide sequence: TGTGCCACCAGCTTTGGAGGACCCACAGATACGCAGTATTTT. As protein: CATSFGGPTDTQYF.

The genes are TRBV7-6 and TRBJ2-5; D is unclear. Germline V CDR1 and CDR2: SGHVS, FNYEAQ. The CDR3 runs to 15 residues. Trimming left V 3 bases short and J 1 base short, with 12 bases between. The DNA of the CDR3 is TGTGCCAGCAGCTTCTCTACCTCCCCCCAAGAGACCCAGTACTTC. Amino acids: CASSFSTSPQETQYF.

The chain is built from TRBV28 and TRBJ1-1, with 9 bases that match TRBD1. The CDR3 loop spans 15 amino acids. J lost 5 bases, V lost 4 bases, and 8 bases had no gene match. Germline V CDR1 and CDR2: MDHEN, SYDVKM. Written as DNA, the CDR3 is TGTGCCAGCAGTTCGTGGGGACAGGGCGTAACTGAAGCTTTCTTT. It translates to CASSSWGQGVTEAFF. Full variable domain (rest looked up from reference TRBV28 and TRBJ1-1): DVKVTQSSRYLVKRTGEKVFLECVQDMDHENMFWYRQDPGLGLRLIYFSYDVKMKEKGDIPEGYSVSREKKERFSLILESASTNQTSMYLCASSSWGQGVTEAFFGQGTRLTVV.

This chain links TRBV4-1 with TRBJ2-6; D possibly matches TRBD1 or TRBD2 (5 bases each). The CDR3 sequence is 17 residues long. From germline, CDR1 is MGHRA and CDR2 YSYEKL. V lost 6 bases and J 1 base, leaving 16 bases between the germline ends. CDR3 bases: TGCGCCAGCAGGGGGGACGCACGTCAATCTGGGGCCAACGTCCTGACTTTC. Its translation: CASRGDARQSGANVLTF.

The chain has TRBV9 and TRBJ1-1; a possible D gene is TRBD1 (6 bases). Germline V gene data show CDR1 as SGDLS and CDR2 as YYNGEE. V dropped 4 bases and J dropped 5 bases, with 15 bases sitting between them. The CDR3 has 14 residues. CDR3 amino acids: CASSPAQGGTEAFF. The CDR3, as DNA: TGTGCCAGCAGCCCAGCACAGGGCGGGACTGAAGCTTTCTTT.

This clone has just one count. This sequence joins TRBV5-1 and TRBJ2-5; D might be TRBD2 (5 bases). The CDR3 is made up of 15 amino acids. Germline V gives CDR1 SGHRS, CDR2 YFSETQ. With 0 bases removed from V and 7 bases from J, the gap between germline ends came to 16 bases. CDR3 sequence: CASSLDSLGEGTQYF. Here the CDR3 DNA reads TGCGCCAGCAGCTTGGACTCGTTAGGCGAGGGGACCCAGTACTTC. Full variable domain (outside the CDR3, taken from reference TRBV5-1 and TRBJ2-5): KAGVTQTPRYLIKTRGQQVTLSCSPISGHRSVSWYQQTPGQGLQFLFEYFSETQRNKGNFPGRFSGRQFSNSRSEMNVSTLELGDSALYLCASSLDSLGEGTQYFGPGTRLLVL.

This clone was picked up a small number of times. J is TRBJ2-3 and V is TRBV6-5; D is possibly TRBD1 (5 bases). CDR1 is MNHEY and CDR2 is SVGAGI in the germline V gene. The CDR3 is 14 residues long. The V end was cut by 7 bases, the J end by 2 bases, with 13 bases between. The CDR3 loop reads CASKQGLDTDTQYF. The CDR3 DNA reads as TGTGCCAGCAAGCAGGGATTGGACACAGATACGCAGTATTTT.

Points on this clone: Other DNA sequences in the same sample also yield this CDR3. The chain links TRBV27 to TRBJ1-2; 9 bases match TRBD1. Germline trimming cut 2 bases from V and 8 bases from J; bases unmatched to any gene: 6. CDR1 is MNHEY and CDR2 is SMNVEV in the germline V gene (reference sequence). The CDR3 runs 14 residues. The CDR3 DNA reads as TGTGCCAGCAGTTTAACAGGGGGCGGGGGGGGCTACACCTTC. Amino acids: CASSLTGGGGGYTF.

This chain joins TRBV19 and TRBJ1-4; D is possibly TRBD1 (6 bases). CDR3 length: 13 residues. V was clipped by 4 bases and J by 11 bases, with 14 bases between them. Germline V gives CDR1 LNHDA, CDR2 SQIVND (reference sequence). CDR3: CASSTPGGAKLFF. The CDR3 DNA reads TGTGCCAGTAGTACCCCTGGGGGGGCGAAACTGTTTTTT.

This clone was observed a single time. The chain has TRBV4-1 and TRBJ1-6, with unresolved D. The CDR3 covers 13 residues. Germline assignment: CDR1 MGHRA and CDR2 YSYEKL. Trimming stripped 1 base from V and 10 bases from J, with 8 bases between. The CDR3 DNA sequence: TGCGCCAGCAGCCAAGCTAAGGCCTCACCCCTCCACTTT. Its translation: CASSQAKASPLHF.

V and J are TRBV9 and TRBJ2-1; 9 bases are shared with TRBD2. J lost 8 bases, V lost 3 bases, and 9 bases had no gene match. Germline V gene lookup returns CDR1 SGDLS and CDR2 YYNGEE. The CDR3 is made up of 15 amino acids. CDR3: CASSDDPLAGYEQFF. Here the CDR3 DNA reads TGTGCCAGCAGCGACGACCCTCTAGCGGGGTATGAGCAGTTCTTC.

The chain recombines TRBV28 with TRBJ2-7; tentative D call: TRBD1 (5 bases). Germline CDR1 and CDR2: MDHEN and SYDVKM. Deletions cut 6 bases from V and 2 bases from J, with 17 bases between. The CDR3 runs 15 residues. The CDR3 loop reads CASRAQGRRAYEQYF. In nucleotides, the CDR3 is TGTGCCAGCAGGGCTCAGGGTAGAAGGGCCTACGAGCAGTACTTC.

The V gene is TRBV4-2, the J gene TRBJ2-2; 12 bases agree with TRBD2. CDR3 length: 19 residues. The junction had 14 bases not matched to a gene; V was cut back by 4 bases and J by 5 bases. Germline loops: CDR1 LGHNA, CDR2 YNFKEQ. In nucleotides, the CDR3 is TGTGCCAGCAGCCCCCGATCCGGGACTAGCGGGTCCTATACCGGGGAGCTGTTTTTT. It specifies CASSPRSGTSGSYTGELFF.

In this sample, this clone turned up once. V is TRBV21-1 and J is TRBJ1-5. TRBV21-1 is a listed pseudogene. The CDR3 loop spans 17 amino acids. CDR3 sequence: CASSKETDLYSNQPQHF. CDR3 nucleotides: TGTGCCAGCAGCAAAGAGACCGATCTTTATAGCAATCAGCCCCAGCATTTT.

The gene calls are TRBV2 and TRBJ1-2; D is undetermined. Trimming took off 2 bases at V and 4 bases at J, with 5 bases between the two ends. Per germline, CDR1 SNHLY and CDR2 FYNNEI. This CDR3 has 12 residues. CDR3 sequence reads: CASSESGYGYTF. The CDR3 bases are TGTGCCAGCAGTGAAAGCGGCTATGGCTACACCTTC.

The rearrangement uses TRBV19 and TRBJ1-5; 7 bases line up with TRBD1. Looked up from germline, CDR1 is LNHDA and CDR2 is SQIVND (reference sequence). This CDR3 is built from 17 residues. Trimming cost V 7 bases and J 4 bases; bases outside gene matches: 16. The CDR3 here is CASKEAISSGGNQPQHF. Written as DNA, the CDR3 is TGTGCCAGTAAGGAAGCGATTTCGTCAGGGGGAAATCAGCCCCAGCATTTT.